A single sample gave rise to the 32 T cell receptor beta chains below, sequenced in a study of T cells in Graves' hyperthyroidism and ophthalmopathy. RNA transcripts provided the source from which TCR beta CDR3 regions were amplified. A set of HTBI primers served as the primers for a first-round RT-PCR of the TCR CDR3. From the multiplex PCR reads, TCRdb called clonotypes with MiXCR, one entry per CDR3 protein. The data contain over 650,000 distinct CDR3 sequences, just under 45% of them singletons. Sequenced sample: peripheral blood or thyroid tissue (not recorded which). These receptors originate from an adult man with Graves' disease, either hyperthyroidism or ophthalmopathy (not recorded which).

In this sample, this clonotype turned up a few times. The rearrangement uses TRBV12-3 or TRBV12-4 and TRBJ1-2, with D uncertain. The ends were cut back, 5 bases at V and 7 bases at J, with 8 bases in the middle. The length of the CDR3 is 11 residues. CDR3 nucleotide sequence: TGTGCCAGCAGTCATGTGGCTGGCTACACCTTC. As protein: CASSHVAGYTF.

The chain is built from TRBV7-8 and TRBJ1-1, with TRBD1 identical over 7 bases. The CDR3 length is 16 residues. After removal of 5 bases from V and 0 bases from J, the junction contained 9 bases not matched to a gene. Germline V gives CDR1 SGHVS, CDR2 FQNEAQ. The CDR3 DNA follows: TGTGCCAGCAGCAACGACAGGGTGAAGTTGAACACTGAAGCTTTCTTT. This sequence encodes CASSNDRVKLNTEAFF.

This clonotype was counted between two and nine times. This chain connects TRBV20-1 to TRBJ2-7; 9 positions agree with TRBD2. Germline V CDR1 and CDR2: DFQATT, SNEGSKA (reference sequence). The junction had 11 bases not matched to a gene; V was cut back by 5 bases and J by 0 bases. This CDR3 comprises 16 residues. CDR3 DNA sequence: TGCAGTGCTGCTCCCCTAGCGGGGTTACCCTCCTACGAGCAGTACTTC. It translates to CSAAPLAGLPSYEQYF.

The table lists this clonotype with a few counts. J is TRBJ1-5 and V is TRBV19; 8 nucleotides match TRBD1. This CDR3 has 14 residues. Losses at the gene ends were 9 bases for V and 0 bases for J; bases not matched to a gene: 4. Germline V gene data show CDR1 as LNHDA and CDR2 as SQIVND (reference sequence). For the CDR3, the DNA is TGTGCCAGCGGGGACAGGTATAGCAATCAGCCCCAGCATTTT. This translates into CASGDRYSNQPQHF.

This clonotype was counted only a few times. This sequence joins TRBV5-1 and TRBJ2-7, with D perhaps given as TRBD1 or TRBD2 (5 bases each). CDR1 SGHRS and CDR2 YFSETQ come from the germline V gene. The V end lost 0 bases, the J end lost 0 bases, and 13 bases lay between the germline ends. This CDR3 is 16 amino acids long. The DNA of the CDR3 is TGCGCCAGCAGCTTGGAGGGACCGAGGAGCTCCTACGAGCAGTACTTC. It codes for CASSLEGPRSSYEQYF.

This clonotype was counted only a few times. The chain carries TRBV7-2 and TRBJ1-1, with 7 bases identical to TRBD1. This CDR3 region has 16 residues. Germline CDR1 SGHTA, CDR2 FQGNSA. The V segment lost 3 bases and the J segment 4 bases; nucleotides outside the gene matches: 11. CDR3 coding DNA: TGTGCCAGCAGCTTGGAGGGGGCGATATGGGTCACTGAAGCTTTCTTT. It codes for CASSLEGAIWVTEAFF.

This clonotype was observed many times. The CDR3 region has the DNA TGTGCCAGCAGCTCTCCCGGGACAGGCCTAGAGACCCAGTACTTC. Translation gives CASSSPGTGLETQYF. This chain uses TRBV7-2 with TRBJ2-5; 8 bases map to TRBD1. Germline V lookup: CDR1 SGHTA, CDR2 FQGNSA. The V gene end was trimmed by 4 bases and the J gene end by 4 bases; junction bases not matched to a gene: 8. The CDR3 consists of 15 residues.

Regarding this clonotype: A much larger clone is a single base away; this may be a read error. V usage is TRBV29-1 and J usage is TRBJ1-2; D is unresolved. This CDR3 is built from 15 residues. In germline, CDR1 is SQVTM, CDR2 ANQGSEA. V was trimmed by 3 bases and J by 3 bases, leaving 17 bases between them. The CDR3 here is CSVDDCRTAHYGYTF. CDR3 sequence (DNA): TGCAGCGTTGATGATTGCCGGACGGCCCACTATGGCTACACCTTC.

This rearrangement joins TRBV20-1 to TRBJ1-1; 9 bases are shared with TRBD1. Germline V gives CDR1 DFQATT, CDR2 SNEGSKA (reference sequence). Losses at the gene ends were 3 bases for V and 0 bases for J; bases not matched to a gene: 11. The CDR3 runs to 17 residues. The CDR3 coding sequence is TGCAGTGCTAGCTTGGACAGGGGTACCATGTTGAACACTGAAGCTTTCTTT. Translation gives CSASLDRGTMLNTEAFF.

This clonotype was detected once. Germline is not matched at one junction end, which may reflect a read error. The chain employs TRBV6-5 and TRBJ1-5; no reliable D call. Germline V lookup: CDR1 MNHEY, CDR2 SVGAGI. The CDR3 covers 13 residues. CDR3: CAISYGSGQPQHF. The CDR3 DNA reads TGTGCCATCAGTTACGGGAGTGGGCAGCCCCAGCATTTT.

This clonotype appeared a few times. The rearrangement joins TRBV7-2 to TRBJ2-2, with 9 positions matching TRBD1. V dropped 7 bases and J dropped 6; count of bases not matched to a gene: 9. The CDR3 length is 15 residues. Per the germline V gene, CDR1 is SGHTA and CDR2 is FQGNSA. CDR3 nucleotide sequence: TGTGCCAGCACCCCGCTTCGGACAGGGGCCGGGGAGCTGTTTTTT. Translation: CASTPLRTGAGELFF.

This clonotype was counted a few times. A read error may account for a junction end that differs from germline. J is TRBJ1-1 and V is TRBV7-3, with D possibly being TRBD1 (6 bases). Germline CDR1 SGHTA, CDR2 FQGTGA. The CDR3 sequence is 13 residues long. The CDR3: CASSPGQNAEAFF. The CDR3 DNA reads as TGTGCCAGCAGCCCCGGACAGAACGCTGAAGCTTTCTTT. The full variable domain, in which reference TRBV7-3 and TRBJ1-1 provide the parts outside the CDR3, is GAGVSQTPSNKVTEKGKYVELRCDPISGHTALYWYRQSLGQGPEFLIYFQGTGAADDSGLPNDRFFAVRPEGSVSTLKIQRTERGDSAVYLCASSPGQNAEAFFGQGTRLTVV.

CDR3 bases: TGTGCCTGGACGGCCCCGGGGTACGAGCAGTACTTC. As protein: CAWTAPGYEQYF. The rearrangement links TRBV19 to TRBJ2-7; tentative D call: TRBD2 (5 bases). Germline V gene lookup returns CDR1 LNHDA and CDR2 SQIVND (reference sequence). This CDR3 is 12 amino acids long. Trimming removed 11 bases from V and 4 bases from J, with 15 bases in between.

The rearrangement links TRBV7-9 to TRBJ1-2; D is unresolved. This CDR3 is built from 13 residues. Trimming pared 5 bases from V and 4 bases from J, leaving 11 bases between. The germline V gene has CDR1 SEHNR and CDR2 FQNEAQ (reference sequence). CDR3 nucleotides: TGTGCCAGCAGCGAAACAGTACCCTATGGCTACACCTTC. Its protein is CASSETVPYGYTF.

The chain recombines TRBV5-1 with TRBJ2-7; D possibly matches TRBD1 or TRBD2 (5 bases each). CDR1 is SGHRS and CDR2 is YFSETQ in the germline V gene. This CDR3 is 13 amino acids long. V lost 4 bases to trimming and J lost 2 bases, with 10 bases between them. The CDR3 loop reads CASSPMGAYEQYF. Written as DNA, the CDR3 is TGCGCCAGCAGCCCTATGGGGGCCTACGAGCAGTACTTC.

This clonotype was counted a few times. The chain carries TRBV10-3 and TRBJ2-5; 9 nucleotides agree with TRBD2. CDR3 length equals 15 residues. Germline lookup yields CDR1 ENHRY and CDR2 SYGVKD. V dropped 10 bases and J dropped 2; count of bases not matched to a gene: 11. CDR3 DNA: TGTGCCAGCGATAGACTAGCGGTGCAACAAGAGACCCAGTACTTC. The encoded protein is CASDRLAVQQETQYF.

Concerning this clonotype: One base away lies a much larger clone, so this may be a sequencing read error. The chain recombines TRBV7-8 with TRBJ1-6; 7 nucleotides line up with TRBD1. V shed 2 bases and J 8 bases; nucleotides not matched to a gene: 3. The germline V gene encodes CDR1 SGHVS and CDR2 FQNEAQ. The CDR3 runs 14 residues. DNA of the CDR3: TGTGCCAGCAGCTTACTTCAGGGGGATTCACCCCTCCACTTT. Its translation is CASSLLQGDSPLHF.

The gene calls are TRBV7-9 and TRBJ1-2; TRBD1 matches 7 bases. CDR3 size: 16 residues. Germline-derived CDR1 and CDR2 are SEHNR and FQNEAQ (reference sequence). J gave up 0 bases and V 5 bases, and 9 bases lay outside the gene matches. CDR3 bases: TGTGCCAGCAGCGCAAACAGGGGTGCCCCTAACTATGGCTACACCTTC. It encodes CASSANRGAPNYGYTF. Full variable domain (remainder filled in from reference TRBV7-9 and TRBJ1-2): DTGVSQNPRHKITKRGQNVTFRCDPISEHNRLYWYRQTLGQGPEFLTYFQNEAQLEKSRLLSDRFSAERPKGSFSTLEIQRTEQGDSAMYLCASSANRGAPNYGYTFGSGTRLTVV.

This clonotype was detected a few times. This chain links TRBV19 with TRBJ2-7, with D possibly TRBD2 on 5 matching bases. The ends were cut back, 9 bases at V and 3 bases at J, with 18 bases in the middle. The CDR3 contains 14 residues. Germline V gene lookup returns CDR1 LNHDA and CDR2 SQIVND (reference sequence). The CDR3 reads CASSAGLYNYEQYF. The DNA of the CDR3 is TGTGCCAGCAGTGCTGGACTTTACAACTACGAGCAGTACTTC.

The gene calls are TRBV7-9 and TRBJ1-2; a possible D gene is TRBD1 (5 bases). The CDR3 has 15 amino acids. V was trimmed by 4 bases and J by 6 bases, leaving 18 bases between them. Per the germline V gene, CDR1 is SEHNR and CDR2 is FQNEAQ (reference sequence). CDR3 nucleotides: TGTGCCAGCAGCTCATATCGTCAGACAGCCGATGGCTACACCTTC. Its protein is CASSSYRQTADGYTF.

The chain employs TRBV12-3 or TRBV12-4 and TRBJ1-4; the D is unclear. V shed 5 bases and J shed 0 bases, with 13 bases lying between them. CDR3 size: 16 residues. CDR3 amino acids: CASSPYPPATNEKLFF. The DNA of the CDR3 is TGTGCCAGCAGTCCCTACCCTCCGGCAACTAATGAAAAACTGTTTTTT.

V and J are TRBV2 and TRBJ1-5; 7 positions agree with TRBD1. Germline CDR1 SNHLY, CDR2 FYNNEI. The CDR3 spans 14 residues. V gave up 7 bases and J gave up 7 bases; unmatched junction bases: 10. The CDR3 spells CASKLETGWQPQHF. The DNA for the CDR3 is TGTGCCAGCAAGCTAGAGACAGGGTGGCAGCCCCAGCATTTT.

The chain recombines TRBV12-3 or TRBV12-4 with TRBJ1-5; 7 bases map to TRBD1. The CDR3 has 14 residues. The junction had 6 bases not matched to a gene; V was cut back by 4 bases and J by 6 bases. The CDR3 loop reads CASSSDRVGQPQHF. The CDR3, as DNA: TGTGCCAGCAGTTCTGACAGGGTCGGTCAGCCCCAGCATTTT.

At least ten counts were recorded for this clonotype. This sequence joins TRBV29-1 and TRBJ1-1; TRBD1 aligns across 11 bases. V lost 6 bases and J lost 1; bases outside the gene matches: 4. CDR3 size: 14 residues. The V gene's germline CDR1 is SQVTM and CDR2 ANQGSEA. The CDR3 sequence is CSVSGTGGNTEAFF. CDR3 nucleotide sequence: TGCAGCGTCTCCGGGACAGGGGGGAACACTGAAGCTTTCTTT.

This clonotype was seen once. The chain recombines TRBV15 with TRBJ2-6; D not certain. Deletions cut 2 bases from V and 8 bases from J, with 10 bases between. The CDR3 contains 14 residues. Germline CDR1 and CDR2: LNHNV and YYDKDF (reference sequence). CDR3 bases: TGTGCCACCAGCAGACCGGGCAGCTCCAACGTCCTGACTTTC. Translation: CATSRPGSSNVLTF.

This clonotype has at least ten counts. The chain uses TRBV2 and TRBJ1-4; tentative D call: TRBD1 (5 bases). The germline CDR1 and CDR2 sequences are SNHLY and FYNNEI. The CDR3 length is 13 residues. V dropped 7 bases and J dropped 7 bases, with 13 bases sitting between them. CDR3 sequence: CASKEGRGEKLFF. In DNA form, the CDR3 reads TGTGCCAGCAAGGAGGGGCGAGGTGAAAAACTGTTTTTT.

This clonotype was seen ten or more times. CDR3 DNA sequence: TGTGCCAGCAGTGTGGGGCAGCTTAATGAAAAACTGTTTTTT. Protein product: CASSVGQLNEKLFF. The rearrangement uses TRBV2 and TRBJ1-4; perhaps TRBD1 as D (5 bases). The CDR3 has 14 residues. Germline V gene sequence: CDR1 SNHLY, CDR2 FYNNEI. Trimming shortened V by 4 bases and J by 4 bases, and 10 bases separated the two germline ends.

In its sample, this clonotype was seen many times. In this CDR3 the conserved last residue, phenylalanine or tryptophan, is missing, so a read error is likely. It is unclear where the CDR3 begins or ends on the DNA, so no DNA is shown, and the CDR3 is as TCRdb lists it. The J gene is TRBJ1-1, the V gene TRBV29-1; no check of the table's D call, TRBD1, against the DNA was made. Inclusive of both ends, the CDR3 amounts to 11 amino acids. The germline CDR1 and CDR2 sequences are SQVTM and ANQGSEA. The CDR3 spells CSVEDQNRGSL.

The V gene is TRBV7-2, the J gene TRBJ2-7; TRBD2 matches 8 bases. Trimming removed 2 bases from V and 0 bases from J; junction bases left unmatched: 6. This CDR3 has 16 residues. Germline CDR1 SGHTA, CDR2 FQGNSA. The CDR3 DNA reads TGTGCCAGCAGCTTATGGCTAGCGGGTTTCTCCTACGAGCAGTACTTC. Its protein product is CASSLWLAGFSYEQYF.

This rearrangement joins TRBV20-1 to TRBJ1-4; 7 bases line up with TRBD1. J gave up 4 bases and V 6 bases, and 5 bases lay outside the gene matches. This CDR3 is built from 13 residues. Germline V gene data show CDR1 as DFQATT and CDR2 as SNEGSKA (reference sequence). CDR3 nucleotide sequence: TGCAGTGCCCCGACAGGGTATAATGAAAAACTGTTTTTT. Translating it yields CSAPTGYNEKLFF.

This clonotype was recorded a few times. CDR3 residues: CASSVGQGTRYEQYF. The CDR3 DNA reads as TGTGCCAGCAGCGTGGGACAGGGAACTCGCTACGAGCAGTACTTC. This chain uses TRBV5-4 with TRBJ2-7; 9 nucleotides align to TRBD1. Losses at the gene ends were 4 bases for V and 3 bases for J; bases not matched to a gene: 8. CDR1 and CDR2 from the germline V gene are SGHNT and YYREEE (reference sequence). CDR3 size: 15 residues.

The table lists this clonotype with many counts. The rearrangement uses TRBV29-1 and TRBJ1-1; TRBD1 is a possible D gene (5 bases). V dropped 1 base and J dropped 2 bases, with 14 bases sitting between them. Germline-derived CDR1 and CDR2 are SQVTM and ANQGSEA. CDR3 size: 15 residues. The CDR3 is CSVEGRRGGNTEAFF. The DNA of the CDR3 is TGCAGCGTTGAAGGGCGAAGGGGCGGCAACACTGAAGCTTTCTTT.